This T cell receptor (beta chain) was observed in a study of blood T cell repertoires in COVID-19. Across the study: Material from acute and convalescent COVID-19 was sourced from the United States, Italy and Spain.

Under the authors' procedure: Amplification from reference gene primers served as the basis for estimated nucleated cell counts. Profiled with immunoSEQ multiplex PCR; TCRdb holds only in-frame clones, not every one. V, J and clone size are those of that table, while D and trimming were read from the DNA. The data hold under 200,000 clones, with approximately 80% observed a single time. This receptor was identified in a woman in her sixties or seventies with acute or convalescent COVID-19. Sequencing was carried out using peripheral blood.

The CDR3 spells CASSFSSGGYEQYF. CDR3 bases: TGTGCCAGCAGCTTTTCGTCAGGGGGGTACGAGCAGTACTTC. V usage is TRBV7-2 and J usage is TRBJ2-7, with a possible D match to TRBD1 (7 bases). The germline V and J ends were trimmed by 3 bases and 4 bases, with 13 bases remaining between them. The CDR3 is 14 amino acids. From germline, CDR1 is SGHTA and CDR2 FQGNSA.